Below, 26 T cell receptor beta chains from the same sample are listed, as sequenced in a study of blood T cell repertoires in COVID-19. Measured with immunoSEQ multiplex PCR; TCRdb has only the in-frame clones, and not every one. The top ten hold roughly 2.9% of the sample, which has 190,000 or so clones, 85% to 90% seen once. The sample was peripheral blood. The receptors shown here come from a woman between 25 and 40 years old with active or convalescent COVID-19.

Here the CDR3 DNA reads TGTGCCAGCAGCCAAACGGTTAACTATGGCTACACCTTC. It encodes CASSQTVNYGYTF. This rearrangement joins TRBV14 to TRBJ1-2, with unresolved D. The CDR3 is made up of 13 amino acids. Trimming removed 2 bases at V and 1 base at J, with 5 bases between. CDR1 is SGHDN and CDR2 is FVKESK in the germline V gene.

The V and J genes are TRBV9 and TRBJ2-3, with D uncertain. The CDR3 extends over 16 amino acids. V was cut by 0 bases and J by 1 base, with 12 bases left in between. Germline V CDR1 and CDR2: SGDLS, YYNGEE. This CDR3 reads CASSVAGGWGTDTQYF. Here the CDR3 DNA reads TGTGCCAGCAGCGTAGCTGGCGGTTGGGGCACAGATACGCAGTATTTT.

This chain connects TRBV7-6 to TRBJ1-6, with unresolved D. The V gene's germline CDR1 is SGHVS and CDR2 FNYEAQ. V was cut by 3 bases and J by 6 bases, with 9 bases left in between. There are 14 residues in the CDR3. CDR3 nucleotides: TGTGCCAGCAGCTTGAGTTTTCCTAATTCACCCCTCCACTTT. This encodes CASSLSFPNSPLHF. Based on the CDR3 plus reference TRBV7-6 and TRBJ1-6, the full variable domain is GAGVSQSPRYKVTKRGQDVALRCDPISGHVSLYWYRQALGQGPEFLTYFNYEAQQDKSGLPNDRFSAERPEGSISTLTIQRTEQRDSAMYRCASSLSFPNSPLHFGNGTRLTVT.

The genes are TRBV4-1 and TRBJ1-3; no definite D call. Germline-derived CDR1 and CDR2 are MGHRA and YSYEKL. Trimming removed 1 base from V and 4 bases from J, with 11 bases in between. The CDR3 length is 15 residues. The CDR3 region has the DNA TGCGCCAGCAGCCAAGGGCCCGTGTGGGGAAACACCATATATTTT. Protein product: CASSQGPVWGNTIYF.

The chain couples TRBV6-2 or TRBV6-3 to TRBJ1-4; 8 positions match TRBD1. In germline, CDR1 is MNHEY, CDR2 SVGEGT. Losses at the gene ends were 2 bases for V and 4 bases for J; bases not matched to a gene: 3. The CDR3 length is 15 residues. In DNA form, the CDR3 reads TGTGCCAGCAGTTACAGGACAGGGCTTAATGAAAAACTGTTTTTT. It yields the protein CASSYRTGLNEKLFF.

The chain links TRBV19 to TRBJ1-3; TRBD1 might be the D (5 bases). The CDR3 has 14 residues. V lost 5 bases, J lost 0 bases, and 8 bases lay in between. Germline lookup yields CDR1 LNHDA and CDR2 SQIVND (reference sequence). This chain's CDR3 is CASSQGSSGNTIYF. In nucleotides, the CDR3 is TGTGCCAGTAGTCAGGGAAGCTCTGGAAACACCATATATTTT. The full variable domain, with the rest looked up from reference TRBV19 and TRBJ1-3, is DGGITQSPKYLFRKEGQNVTLSCEQNLNHDAMYWYRQDPGQGLRLIYYSQIVNDFQKGDIAEGYSVSREKKESFPLTVTSAQKNPTAFYLCASSQGSSGNTIYFGEGSWLTVV.

V is TRBV11-2 and J is TRBJ1-3; D gene ambiguous. The V end lost 5 bases, the J end lost 1 base, and 15 bases lay between the germline ends. The CDR3 sequence is 16 residues long. The germline V gene encodes CDR1 SGHAT and CDR2 FQNNGV. As DNA, the CDR3 is TGTGCCAGCAGCGTCCGGGTCGCATCGTCTGGAAACACCATATATTTT. Translated: CASSVRVASSGNTIYF.

This chain joins TRBV18 and TRBJ2-5; perhaps TRBD1 as D (5 bases). Per the germline V gene, CDR1 is KGHSH and CDR2 is LQKENI. Trimming removed 0 bases at V and 5 bases at J, with 13 bases between. CDR3 length: 15 residues. DNA of the CDR3: TGTGCCAGCTCACCACCGTCCAGGGCTAGGGAGACCCAGTACTTC. Residues: CASSPPSRARETQYF.

The genes are TRBV11-2 and TRBJ2-5; 7 positions agree with TRBD1. The CDR3 is 14 amino acids. Germline CDR1 is SGHAT and CDR2 is FQNNGV. Trimming at V came to 5 bases and at J to 1 base, leaving 4 bases not matched to a gene. CDR3 nucleotide sequence: TGTGCCAGCAGCCGCCGGGACAGCCAAGAGACCCAGTACTTC. Its protein product is CASSRRDSQETQYF. Full variable domain (remainder filled in from reference TRBV11-2 and TRBJ2-5): EAGVAQSPRYKIIEKRQSVAFWCNPISGHATLYWYQQILGQGPKLLIQFQNNGVVDDSQLPKDRFSAERLKGVDSTLKIQPAKLEDSAVYLCASSRRDSQETQYFGPGTRLLVL.

The genes are TRBV28 and TRBJ2-7; TRBD2 agrees at 10 bases. V shed 10 bases and J 5 bases; nucleotides not matched to a gene: 5. This CDR3 is 12 amino acids long. In germline, CDR1 is MDHEN, CDR2 SYDVKM. DNA of the CDR3: TGTGCCATCGGGACTAGCGCCCACGAGCAGTACTTC. Translation: CAIGTSAHEQYF.

This CDR3 is CASSSGQRDLSSYNEQFF. CDR3 bases: TGTGCCAGTAGTTCCGGCCAGCGGGACTTGAGCTCCTACAATGAGCAGTTCTTC. This chain uses TRBV19 with TRBJ2-1; 7 nucleotides match TRBD2. The V gene's germline CDR1 is LNHDA and CDR2 SQIVND (reference sequence). Germline trimming cut 5 bases from V and 0 bases from J; bases unmatched to any gene: 13. This CDR3 has 18 residues.

This clone turned up a few times. Other DNA sequences in the sample encode the same CDR3. V usage is TRBV6-6 and J usage is TRBJ1-2; D is perhaps TRBD1 (5 bases). Germline V gives CDR1 MNHNY, CDR2 SVGAGI (reference sequence). V lost 5 bases, J lost 2 bases, and 9 bases lay in between. This CDR3 region has 13 residues. In nucleotides, the CDR3 is TGTGCCAGCAGTCCTACAGGAAACTATGGCTACACCTTC. It translates to CASSPTGNYGYTF.

The chain joins TRBV18 to TRBJ1-5; TRBD1 agrees at 7 bases. Germline V gene data show CDR1 as KGHSH and CDR2 as LQKENI. After removal of 3 bases from V and 2 bases from J, the junction contained 7 bases not matched to a gene. The CDR3 runs to 16 residues. CDR3 bases: TGTGCCAGCTCACCCCCAGGGGGAACGGGCAATCAGCCCCAGCATTTT. Translated, it gives CASSPPGGTGNQPQHF. The full variable domain, rest sourced from reference TRBV18 and TRBJ1-5, is NAGVMQNPRHLVRRRGQEARLRCSPMKGHSHVYWYRQLPEEGLKFMVYLQKENIIDESGMPKERFSAEFPKEGPSILRIQQVVRGDSAAYFCASSPPGGTGNQPQHFGDGTRLSIL.

V gene TRBV7-2 combines with J gene TRBJ1-5; possibly TRBD1 for D (5 bases). V shed 1 base and J shed 3 bases, with 10 bases lying between them. Germline V gene data show CDR1 as SGHTA and CDR2 as FQGNSA. There are 15 residues in the CDR3. CDR3 amino acids: CASSLGGGHNQPQHF. In DNA form, the CDR3 reads TGTGCCAGCAGCTTAGGGGGAGGACACAATCAGCCCCAGCATTTT.

The chain recombines TRBV27 with TRBJ2-7, with D maybe TRBD2 (6 bases). CDR1 is MNHEY, CDR2 SMNVEV, per germline (reference sequence). The V end was cut by 10 bases, the J end by 7 bases, with 20 bases between. The CDR3 extends over 13 amino acids. The CDR3 region is CATHGGAPREQYF. The CDR3, as DNA: TGTGCCACCCATGGAGGGGCCCCTCGGGAGCAGTACTTC.

The chain recombines TRBV3-1 (or the pseudogene TRBV3-2) with TRBJ1-1, with D perhaps matching TRBD1 (6 bases). In germline, CDR1 is LGHDT, CDR2 YNNKEL (reference sequence). The CDR3 contains 15 residues. V lost 4 bases and J lost 1, with 13 bases in between. The CDR3 coding sequence is TGTGCCAGCAGCCTCAGGGGCCGGTCGAACACTGAAGCTTTCTTT. It codes for CASSLRGRSNTEAFF.

This CDR3 reads CASSPRLAGPLGELFF. Written as DNA, the CDR3 is TGTGCCAGCTCACCACGACTAGCGGGTCCCCTTGGGGAGCTGTTTTTT. The rearrangement uses TRBV18 and TRBJ2-2; 10 bases are a match to TRBD2. The CDR3 loop spans 16 amino acids. Trimming took 1 base from V and 8 from J; bases not matched to a gene: 7. The germline V gene has CDR1 KGHSH and CDR2 LQKENI.

The chain has TRBV4-2 and TRBJ1-3, with 8 bases aligning to TRBD1. The CDR3 sequence is 16 residues long. The V segment lost 0 bases and the J segment 4 bases; nucleotides outside the gene matches: 5. Germline CDR1 is LGHNA and CDR2 is YNFKEQ. The CDR3 nucleotides read TGTGCCAGCAGCCAAGATGACAGGGGCTACGGAAACACCATATATTTT. This encodes CASSQDDRGYGNTIYF.

The V gene is TRBV5-8, the J gene TRBJ1-2; 12 bases are a match to TRBD1. With V trimmed by 0 bases and J by 5 bases, 8 bases remained unmatched. Germline CDR1 is SGHTS and CDR2 is YDEGEE. The CDR3 loop spans 17 amino acids. The CDR3, as DNA: TGTGCCAGCAGCTTGGGCGGGACAGGGGGCCGTTGGTATGGCTACACCTTC. Its protein product is CASSLGGTGGRWYGYTF.

This sequence joins TRBV5-1 and TRBJ2-5, with 13 nucleotides matching TRBD2. J was trimmed by 4 bases and V by 0 bases; bases with no gene match: 6. Germline lookup yields CDR1 SGHRS and CDR2 YFSETQ. The CDR3 contains 17 residues. CDR3 amino acids: CASSLGGLAGMTETQYF. DNA for the CDR3: TGCGCCAGCAGCTTGGGGGGACTAGCGGGAATGACAGAGACCCAGTACTTC.

The chain has TRBV6-5 and TRBJ1-3; possible D gene TRBD1, 5 bases. The CDR3 sequence is 14 residues long. CDR1 MNHEY and CDR2 SVGAGI come from the germline V gene. The V gene lost 8 bases and the J gene lost 4 bases, with 15 bases spanning the gap. CDR3 in DNA: TGTGCCAGCTGGGGGGGGGAGTTAGGAAACACCATATATTTT. As protein: CASWGGELGNTIYF.

This clone was counted once. The CDR3 sequence: CASSQLSLAGGRDEQFF. The CDR3 nucleotides read TGCGCCAGCAGCCAACTCTCACTAGCGGGGGGGCGGGATGAGCAGTTCTTC. V gene TRBV4-1 combines with J gene TRBJ2-1; 13 bases fit TRBD2. CDR3 length equals 17 residues. Germline CDR1 reads MGHRA; CDR2 reads YSYEKL. With 2 bases clipped from V and 8 bases from J, the junction kept 9 bases outside the gene matches.

The rearrangement links TRBV6-5 to TRBJ1-1; D is perhaps TRBD1 (6 bases). Per germline, CDR1 MNHEY and CDR2 SVGAGI. CDR3 length equals 14 residues. V lost 6 bases and J 1 base, leaving 12 bases between the germline ends. The chain's CDR3 is CASRPDRPNTEAFF. CDR3 DNA sequence: TGTGCCAGCAGACCCGACAGGCCGAACACTGAAGCTTTCTTT.

The V gene is TRBV27, the J gene TRBJ1-2; 11 nucleotides match TRBD1. The CDR3 extends over 15 amino acids. V lost 2 bases to trimming and J lost 8 bases; unmatched junction nucleotides: 7. Germline-derived CDR1 and CDR2 are MNHEY and SMNVEV (reference sequence). The chain's CDR3 is CASSLSGQGARGYTF. In DNA, the CDR3 is TGTGCCAGCAGTTTAAGCGGACAGGGGGCGCGAGGCTACACCTTC.

The chain combines TRBV19 with TRBJ2-7; no clear D. The CDR3 contains 13 residues. Germline CDR1 reads LNHDA; CDR2 reads SQIVND (reference sequence). Deletions cut 3 bases from V and 1 base from J, with 7 bases between. DNA for the CDR3: TGTGCCAGTAGTATGAGTTTGTCCTACGAGCAGTACTTC. Encoded protein: CASSMSLSYEQYF.

This chain uses TRBV18 with TRBJ2-3; 13 bases are shared with TRBD2. With 4 bases clipped from V and 1 base from J, the junction kept 2 bases outside the gene matches. CDR1 KGHSH and CDR2 LQKENI come from the germline V gene. This CDR3 contains 16 residues. The CDR3 region has the DNA TGTGCCAGCTCACTGGGACTAGCGGGGCGCACAGATACGCAGTATTTT. Its protein is CASSLGLAGRTDTQYF.